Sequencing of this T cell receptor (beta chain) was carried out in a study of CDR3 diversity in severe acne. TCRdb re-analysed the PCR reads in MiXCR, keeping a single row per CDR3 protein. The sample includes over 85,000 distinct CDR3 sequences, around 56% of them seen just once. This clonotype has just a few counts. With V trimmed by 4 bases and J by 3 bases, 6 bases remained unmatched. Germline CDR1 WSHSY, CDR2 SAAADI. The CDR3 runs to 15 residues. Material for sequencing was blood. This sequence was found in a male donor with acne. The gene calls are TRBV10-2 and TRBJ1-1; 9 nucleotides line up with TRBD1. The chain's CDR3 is CASSGGTGPDTEAFF. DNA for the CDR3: TGCGCCAGCAGTGGTGGGACAGGGCCTGACACTGAAGCTTTCTTT.